This is a list of T cell receptor beta chains from one sample in a study of blood T cell repertoires in COVID-19. Data came from immunoSEQ multiplex PCR; TCRdb stores just in-frame clones and leaves some out. The sample gives more than 75,000 clones, roughly 90% of which show up once; about 2.5% is in the top ten. Material for sequencing was peripheral blood. The receptors originated from a man aged 45-60 years with COVID-19, enrolled during active disease. Both conserved end residues are part of each CDR3. Each record gives: J gene, D gene, clone size, V gene, CDR3 protein, CDR3 DNA. A D gene is named only where the DNA matches it firmly. For some rows the clone size is stated as once, few or many, or as a class when expanded; others skip it.

TRBJ2-7 | TRBD1 | - | TRBV6-5 | CASSWDRLREQYF | TGTGCCAGCAGTTGGGACAGGCTAAGAGAGCAGTACTTC
TRBJ2-1 | - | - | TRBV6-6 | CATLKGGSYNEQFF | TGTGCCACCCTTAAGGGGGGGTCCTACAATGAGCAGTTCTTC
TRBJ1-2 | TRBD1 | - | TRBV30 | CAWSPGQGAYTF | TGTGCCTGGAGTCCGGGACAGGGGGCATACACCTTC
TRBJ1-2 | - | - | TRBV30 | CAWSVGVGYTF | TGTGCCTGGAGTGTAGGGGTTGGCTACACCTTC
TRBJ1-1 | - | - | TRBV12-3/TRBV12-4 | CASSKGENTEAFF | TGTGCCAGCAGCAAGGGGGAAAACACTGAAGCTTTCTTT
TRBJ1-2 | TRBD1 | - | TRBV5-5 | CASSIYLTGDGYTF | TGTGCCAGCAGCATTTACCTTACAGGGGATGGCTACACCTTC
TRBJ2-1 | - | once | TRBV5-4 | CASSRTQYNEQFF | TGTGCCAGCAGCCGGACACAATACAATGAGCAGTTCTTC
TRBJ1-5 | TRBD1 | - | TRBV9 | CASSVGQGDQPQHF | TGTGCCAGCAGCGTAGGACAGGGGGATCAGCCCCAGCATTTT
TRBJ1-1 | - | - | TRBV7-3 | CASSLRGGWGSTEAFF | TGTGCCAGCAGCTTAAGGGGAGGTTGGGGCAGCACTGAAGCTTTCTTT
TRBJ1-6 | - | - | TRBV5-5 | CASSLLGAEKNSPLHF | TGTGCCAGCAGCTTGTTGGGGGCGGAGAAGAATTCACCCCTCCACTTT
TRBJ1-5 | - | once | TRBV12-3/TRBV12-4 | CASSPGGGQPQHF | TGTGCCAGCAGCCCTGGAGGAGGCCAGCCCCAGCATTTT
TRBJ1-5 | - | - | TRBV15 | CATSPTEPWNYNQPQHF | TGTGCCACCAGCCCGACAGAACCTTGGAATTACAATCAGCCCCAGCATTTT
TRBJ1-2 | TRBD1 | - | TRBV4-3 | CASSQEQGAYGYTF | TGCGCCAGCAGCCAAGAGCAGGGGGCGTATGGCTACACCTTC
TRBJ1-2 | - | - | TRBV6-2/TRBV6-3 | CASSYSFSGTGNYGYTF | TGTGCCAGCAGTTACTCGTTTTCAGGCACGGGGAACTATGGCTACACCTTC
TRBJ1-1 | - | - | TRBV15 | CATSRDLQKNTEAFF | TGTGCCACCAGCAGAGATTTGCAGAAGAACACTGAAGCTTTCTTT
TRBJ1-1 | - | - | TRBV18 | CASSPRDMNTEAFF | TGTGCCAGCTCACCACGGGACATGAACACTGAAGCTTTCTTT
TRBJ2-3 | TRBD2 | - | TRBV29-1 | CSVETGGGGDTQYF | TGCAGCGTTGAAACAGGTGGGGGGGGAGATACGCAGTATTTT
TRBJ1-2 | TRBD1 | - | TRBV24-1 | CATSGDRGRDGYTF | TGTGCCACCAGTGGGGACAGGGGGCGGGATGGCTACACCTTC
TRBJ1-5 | - | few | TRBV18 | CASSPSGINQPQHF | TGTGCCAGCTCACCCTCGGGGATCAATCAGCCCCAGCATTTT
TRBJ1-2 | - | - | TRBV4-2 | CASSQETRLYGYTF | TGTGCCAGCAGCCAAGAGACACGTCTCTATGGCTACACCTTC
TRBJ2-1 | TRBD1 | - | TRBV3-1/TRBV3-2 | CASSQEPGQGSYNEQFF | TGTGCCAGCAGCCAAGAACCAGGACAGGGATCCTACAATGAGCAGTTCTTC
TRBJ2-3 | - | once | TRBV9 | CASSVVPTPTDTQYF | TGTGCCAGCAGCGTAGTGCCTACTCCCACAGATACGCAGTATTTT
TRBJ2-1 | - | - | TRBV6-1 | CASSEAAIDNEQFF | TGTGCCAGCAGTGAGGCGGCCATAGACAATGAGCAGTTCTTC
TRBJ2-5 | - | - | TRBV5-1 | CASSLWPEETQYF | TGCGCCAGCAGCTTGTGGCCCGAAGAGACCCAGTACTTC
TRBJ2-2 | - | - | TRBV7-3 | CASSLTPWGMNTGELFF | TGTGCCAGCAGCTTAACTCCCTGGGGCATGAACACCGGGGAGCTGTTTTTT
TRBJ1-1 | - | - | TRBV19 | CASSMTRSRDTEAFF | TGTGCCAGTAGTATGACCCGTAGCAGGGACACTGAAGCTTTCTTT
TRBJ1-5 | - | - | TRBV6-2/TRBV6-3 | CASSPVYSNQPQHF | TGTGCCAGCAGCCCGGTCTATAGCAATCAGCCCCAGCATTTT
TRBJ1-2 | - | once | TRBV7-2 | CASSKGGQLYGYTF | TGTGCCAGCAGCAAAGGTGGACAGCTCTATGGCTACACCTTC
TRBJ1-2 | - | - | TRBV2 | CASSGDKHGYTF | TGTGCCAGCAGTGGGGACAAACATGGCTACACCTTC
TRBJ1-2 | TRBD1 | - | TRBV27 | CASSTIARTGIGYGYTF | TGTGCCAGCAGTACCATAGCCCGGACAGGGATAGGGTATGGCTACACCTTC
TRBJ1-4 | TRBD1 | - | TRBV7-9 | CASSPTGTGSEKLFF | TGTGCCAGCAGCCCAACCGGGACAGGGAGTGAAAAACTGTTTTTT
TRBJ1-6 | - | - | TRBV4-2 | CASSQDNDRPNSPLHF | TGTGCCAGCAGCCAGGACAACGACCGCCCCAATTCACCCCTCCACTTT
TRBJ1-1 | TRBD1 | - | TRBV6-5 | CASSYSGTVNTEAFF | TGTGCCAGCAGTTACTCGGGGACAGTGAACACTGAAGCTTTCTTT
TRBJ2-2 | TRBD2 | - | TRBV7-8 | CASSLTRTSGGFGGELFF | TGTGCCAGCAGCTTAACGCGGACTAGCGGGGGTTTCGGCGGGGAGCTGTTTTTT
TRBJ2-1 | - | - | TRBV10-3 | CAIRSGTYNEQFF | TGTGCCATTAGATCCGGGACTTACAATGAGCAGTTCTTC
TRBJ1-4 | - | - | TRBV30 | CAWSEGQRTNEKLFF | TGTGCCTGGAGTGAGGGCCAGCGGACTAATGAAAAACTGTTTTTT
TRBJ2-7 | TRBD2 | - | TRBV6-1 | CASSELFGTSGAEQYF | TGTGCCAGCAGTGAACTATTTGGGACTAGCGGGGCCGAGCAGTACTTC
TRBJ2-5 | TRBD2 | once | TRBV19 | CASSRLAGGQETQYF | TGTGCCAGTAGTCGACTAGCGGGGGGGCAAGAGACCCAGTACTTC
TRBJ1-1 | - | - | TRBV4-1 | CASSQDAGTSDWHTEAFF | TGCGCCAGCAGCCAAGACGCCGGGACAAGTGACTGGCACACTGAAGCTTTCTTT
TRBJ1-1 | - | - | TRBV7-2 | CASGREVTEAFF | TGTGCCAGCGGGAGGGAGGTAACTGAAGCTTTCTTT
TRBJ1-2 | - | - | TRBV6-2/TRBV6-3 | CASSYDGQYGYTF | TGTGCCAGCAGTTACGACGGACAGTATGGCTACACCTTC
TRBJ2-3 | - | once | TRBV6-5 | CASILDRGTDTQYF | -
TRBJ2-1 | TRBD2 | - | TRBV7-9 | CASSPGTSGGSSYNEQFF | TGTGCCAGCAGCCCCGGGACTAGCGGGGGGAGCTCCTACAATGAGCAGTTCTTC
TRBJ2-1 | TRBD2 | - | TRBV7-8 | CASSDSGTSNEQFF | TGTGCCAGCAGCGACTCCGGGACTAGCAATGAGCAGTTCTTC
TRBJ2-2 | TRBD2 | - | TRBV19 | CASSRGLAGGPHTGELFF | TGTGCCAGTAGTAGGGGACTAGCGGGGGGGCCCCACACCGGGGAGCTGTTTTTT
TRBJ2-1 | - | - | TRBV5-1 | CASSLGSPRIGNEQFF | TGCGCCAGCAGCTTGGGCAGCCCCAGGATTGGGAATGAGCAGTTCTTC
TRBJ1-2 | - | - | TRBV5-1 | CASSLGWAGEDYTF | TGCGCCAGCAGCTTGGGATGGGCAGGGGAAGACTACACCTTC
TRBJ2-7 | - | once | TRBV4-2 | CASSLDRTGEQYF | TGTGCCAGCAGCCTCGACAGGACCGGGGAGCAGTACTTC
TRBJ1-1 | TRBD1 | - | TRBV5-1 | CASSWGQGRKTEAFF | TGCGCCAGCAGCTGGGGACAGGGTCGAAAAACTGAAGCTTTCTTT
TRBJ2-6 | - | once | TRBV6-2/TRBV6-3 | CASSLQGVANVLTF | TGTGCCAGCAGCTTACAGGGTGTAGCCAACGTCCTGACTTTC
TRBJ1-2 | TRBD1 | - | TRBV2 | CASRTDREAGGYTF | TGTGCCAGCAGGACGGACAGGGAGGCTGGAGGCTACACCTTC
TRBJ2-2 | - | - | TRBV4-2 | CASGHRDTGELFF | TGTGCCAGCGGCCACAGGGACACCGGGGAGCTGTTTTTT
TRBJ2-2 | TRBD2 | - | TRBV7-2 | CASRGGGDTGELFF | TGTGCCAGCCGCGGGGGAGGGGACACCGGGGAGCTGTTTTTT
TRBJ2-5 | TRBD2 | - | TRBV7-2 | CASSLNPSGAETQYF | TGTGCCAGCAGCTTAAACCCCAGCGGGGCAGAGACCCAGTACTTC
TRBJ1-6 | - | - | TRBV3-1/TRBV3-2 | CASSRSRGKGSPLHF | TGTGCCAGCAGCCGTAGTCGGGGGAAGGGTTCACCCCTCCACTTT
TRBJ2-2 | - | - | TRBV7-3 | CASGQGSTGELFF | TGTGCCAGCGGGCAGGGAAGTACCGGGGAGCTGTTTTTT
TRBJ1-1 | - | once | TRBV9 | CASSGDSNTEAFF | TGTGCCAGCTCGGGAGACTCGAACACTGAAGCTTTCTTT